This T cell receptor (beta chain) comes out of a study of blood T cell repertoires in COVID-19 (dated by TCRdb to 2018 to 2021). Some background on the complete study: Samples covering the acute and convalescent phases of COVID-19 were provided by collaborators in the United States, Italy and Spain. Samples came from the ongoing ImmuneRACE study (first 160 participants) plus 1,254 subjects from 6 global collaborators. The repertoires were released in a freely available public database meant as a resource for research on the immune response to SARS-CoV-2. A de-identified subject ID, COVID-19 status, age in years and sex were almost always included in the sample metadata. Deeply sampled blood TCRbeta repertoires from subjects exposed to, actively infected with, or recovered from COVID-19 were included in the dataset. The material from the prospective study consisted of cDNA or gDNA derived from T cells, B-cell-depleted T cells, or PBMCs. Where available, HLA class I and class II types were taken from metadata supplied by the sample provider and were not determined by assay-based typing. What the work shows at the level of the full study, not this receptor alone: The quantity of clinical and demographic metadata differed by source and by participant and was supplied without curation.

At one collaborating source in Seattle, patients were enrolled during active infection and were followed longitudinally through the course of disease. Whole blood was collected in K2EDTA tubes by collaborating institutions according to the institutions' own protocols. For TCRbeta analysis, collaborators shipped samples as frozen whole blood, isolated PBMCs, or DNA extracted from either of those sample types. Here V drops 4 bases and J drops 9 bases, and the junction holds 8 bases not matched to any gene. There are 15 amino acids in the CDR3, from cysteine to phenylalanine inclusive. Kept here is only the CDR3 DNA, which spans 45 bases and is read in frame from base 1. Taken from the germline V gene, the CDR1 and CDR2 loops are MDHEN and SYDVKM. TCRbeta CDR3 regions were amplified from genomic DNA using the immunoSEQ Assay, a bias-controlled multiplex PCR. The authors' analysis ran thus. Within the assay, amplification of reference gene primers was used to estimate how many nucleated cells each sample contained. Sequence reads were collapsed and filtered to measure the absolute abundance of every unique TCRbeta CDR3 rearrangement. For each sample, productive Simpson clonality was calculated by taking the square root of Simpson's diversity index across productive rearrangements. TCRdb provides this immuneACCESS table in a form limited to in-frame rearrangements. Some clones are lacking; in checked studies, under half of them reflect an unresolved V gene, and why the rest are absent is not known. V and J calls and clone size are those listed in that table; D and trimming were worked out from the DNA. This sample has around 200,000 clones in its table, and over 80% of those were observed once. Clones ranked in the top ten supply about 7% of the sample.

In the case of this clone: The specificity of this receptor is unknown. Nothing much larger sits one base from this clone, and base qualities are not available.

The rearranged chain carries TRBV28 and TRBJ1-6; 8 middle bases align to TRBD1. The receptor was derived from a woman aged 35 to 49 with COVID-19, enrolled during active disease. The source material was peripheral blood. The CDR3 here reads CASSSPDRVASPLHF. The nucleotide sequence is TGTGCCAGCAGTTCCCCGGACAGGGTAGCTTCACCCCTCCACTTT. With the portions outside the CDR3 filled from the reference TRBV28 and TRBJ1-6 genes, the complete variable region becomes DVKVTQSSRYLVKRTGEKVFLECVQDMDHENMFWYRQDPGLGLRLIYFSYDVKMKEKGDIPEGYSVSREKKERFSLILESASTNQTSMYLCASSSPDRVASPLHFGNGTRLTVT.